This passage covers 31 T cell receptor beta chains from one sample sequenced in a study of OX40 agonist ivuxolimab in advanced cancers. The data were produced by immunoSEQ multiplex PCR, yet TCRdb's version contains in-frame clones alone and is incomplete. This table holds tens of thousands of clones, under 90% found once. Sequencing used CD4+ or CD8+ T cells sorted from blood, obtained in a trial of the OX40 agonist ivuxolimab. The receptors here all came from an adult with an advanced solid tumor such as melanoma, head and neck, liver or kidney cancer.

The J gene is TRBJ1-5, the V gene TRBV29-1, with D maybe TRBD1 (6 bases). The CDR3 runs 13 residues. The ends were cut back, 5 bases at V and 7 bases at J, with 15 bases in the middle. Germline V gives CDR1 SQVTM, CDR2 ANQGSEA. The CDR3 nucleotides are TGCAGCGTTTCAACAGGGACCGGACAGCCCCAGCATTTT. This encodes CSVSTGTGQPQHF.

The V and J genes are TRBV5-1 and TRBJ2-5; D gene unclear. The CDR3 is 14 amino acids. The germline gives CDR1 SGHRS, CDR2 YFSETQ. V shed 1 base and J shed 5 bases, with 12 bases lying between them. The DNA for the CDR3 is TGCGCCAGCAGCTTGAGCTGGGTGGCGGAGACCCAGTACTTC. This codes for CASSLSWVAETQYF.

The rearrangement uses TRBV30 and TRBJ2-7; TRBD2 might be the D (6 bases). The germline gives CDR1 GTSNPN, CDR2 SVGIG (reference sequence). The V and J ends lost 4 bases and 0 bases respectively, with 13 bases between them. The length of the CDR3 is 14 residues. CDR3 DNA sequence: TGTGCCTGGACTCCCCTAGCGAACTCCTACGAGCAGTACTTC. Translating it yields CAWTPLANSYEQYF.

The CDR3 DNA reads TGTGCCAGCAGCCTAGACTGGATTTCCTACGAGCAGTACTTC. Its translation: CASSLDWISYEQYF. The chain uses TRBV7-2 and TRBJ2-7, with D unclear. Trimming stripped 5 bases from V and 1 base from J, with 12 bases between. Looked up from germline, CDR1 is SGHTA and CDR2 is FQGNSA. CDR3 length equals 14 residues.

The sample holds one count of this clone. J is TRBJ2-1 and V is TRBV5-1, with 7 bases aligning to TRBD1. The CDR3 length is 17 residues. Trimming at V came to 0 bases and at J to 0 bases, leaving 6 bases not matched to a gene. Germline-derived CDR1 and CDR2 are SGHRS and YFSETQ. The CDR3 DNA sequence: TGCGCCAGCAGCTTGGGAGGGACAGCGAGCTCCTACAATGAGCAGTTCTTC. Translation gives CASSLGGTASSYNEQFF.

This chain joins TRBV6-6 and TRBJ2-7; a possible D gene is TRBD1 (6 bases). CDR3 length equals 14 residues. Germline loops: CDR1 MNHNY, CDR2 SVGAGI (reference sequence). Trimming left V 6 bases short and J 1 base short, with 13 bases between. The CDR3: CASSIRDNSYEQYF. In DNA form, the CDR3 reads TGTGCCAGCAGCATACGGGACAATTCCTACGAGCAGTACTTC.

This clone is a singleton in its sample. The genes are TRBV6-6 and TRBJ2-5; 10 bases are shared with TRBD2. Germline V CDR1 and CDR2: MNHNY, SVGAGI (reference sequence). V lost 5 bases, J lost 5 bases, and 5 bases stayed unmatched. The CDR3 is 14 amino acids. The CDR3 reads CASSLIAGGETQYF. CDR3 nucleotide sequence: TGTGCCAGCAGTCTTATAGCGGGAGGCGAGACCCAGTACTTC.

The chain joins TRBV5-1 to TRBJ1-1, with D hard to call. This CDR3 region has 16 residues. V was shortened by 0 bases and J by 1 base, with 13 bases between the two germline ends. Germline V gene lookup returns CDR1 SGHRS and CDR2 YFSETQ. The DNA of the CDR3 is TGCGCCAGCAGCTTGGGAGGCCCCTCCGAGAACACTGAAGCTTTCTTT. It is translated as CASSLGGPSENTEAFF.

V gene TRBV4-3 combines with J gene TRBJ2-1; D gene uncertain. The V and J ends lost 2 bases and 0 bases respectively, with 8 bases between them. The CDR3 runs to 15 residues. Germline V gives CDR1 LGHNA, CDR2 YSLEER. CDR3 DNA sequence: TGCGCCAGCAGCCAAAGCTGGAGCTCCTACAATGAGCAGTTCTTC. Amino acid sequence: CASSQSWSSYNEQFF.

This chain connects TRBV9 to TRBJ2-1; D perhaps matches TRBD2 (5 bases). Per the germline V gene, CDR1 is SGDLS and CDR2 is YYNGEE. The CDR3 runs to 15 residues. Trimming pared 0 bases from V and 1 base from J, leaving 8 bases between. The chain's CDR3 is CASSVAVASYNEQFF. The CDR3 DNA reads TGTGCCAGCAGCGTAGCGGTAGCGTCCTACAATGAGCAGTTCTTC. Drawing the rest from reference TRBV9 and TRBJ2-1, the complete variable domain is DSGVTQTPKHLITATGQRVTLRCSPRSGDLSVYWYQQSLDQGLQFLIQYYNGEERAKGNILERFSAQQFPDLHSELNLSSLELGDSALYFCASSVAVASYNEQFFGPGTRLTVL.

This chain uses TRBV5-1 with TRBJ2-5, with D uncertain. There are 14 residues in the CDR3. V lost 6 bases and J 3 bases, leaving 15 bases between the germline ends. CDR1 SGHRS and CDR2 YFSETQ come from the germline V gene. The CDR3: CASTPGGQKETQYF. CDR3 nucleotide sequence: TGCGCCAGCACCCCCGGTGGGCAGAAAGAGACCCAGTACTTC. Supplemented by reference TRBV5-1 and TRBJ2-5, the full variable domain reads KAGVTQTPRYLIKTRGQQVTLSCSPISGHRSVSWYQQTPGQGLQFLFEYFSETQRNKGNFPGRFSGRQFSNSRSEMNVSTLELGDSALYLCASTPGGQKETQYFGPGTRLLVL.

V gene TRBV4-1 combines with J gene TRBJ2-7; D is uncertain. Per the germline V gene, CDR1 is MGHRA and CDR2 is YSYEKL. V lost 0 bases, J lost 4 bases, and 16 bases lay in between. CDR3 length: 16 residues. The CDR3 sequence is CASSQDASARPYEQYF. DNA of the CDR3: TGCGCCAGCAGCCAAGATGCTTCCGCCCGACCGTACGAGCAGTACTTC.

The genes are TRBV28 and TRBJ2-7, with 7 bases that match TRBD2. In germline, CDR1 is MDHEN, CDR2 SYDVKM. The junction had 15 bases not matched to a gene; V was cut back by 4 bases and J by 6 bases. The CDR3 consists of 16 residues. CDR3 region: CASSSKAGSVSGEQYF. The CDR3 DNA is TGTGCCAGCAGTTCCAAAGCGGGATCAGTTTCCGGCGAGCAGTACTTC.

This clone has more than one count but fewer than ten. The chain joins TRBV27 to TRBJ2-1; a weak D match, TRBD2 (5 bases). Deletions cut 4 bases from V and 7 bases from J, with 17 bases between. Germline values: CDR1 MNHEY, CDR2 SMNVEV (reference sequence). This CDR3 comprises 15 residues. CDR3 residues: CASSSAREGQNEQFF. CDR3 in DNA: TGTGCCAGCAGTTCGGCTAGAGAGGGCCAGAATGAGCAGTTCTTC.

The chain recombines TRBV19 with TRBJ1-2; the D gene is possibly TRBD1 (5 bases). The CDR3 loop spans 15 amino acids. The ends were cut back, 2 bases at V and 0 bases at J, with 10 bases in the middle. Germline values: CDR1 LNHDA, CDR2 SQIVND (reference sequence). This chain's CDR3 is CASSISTGPNYGYTF. The CDR3 nucleotides are TGTGCCAGTAGTATATCGACGGGACCTAACTATGGCTACACCTTC.

The chain recombines TRBV28 with TRBJ1-2; 9 nucleotides agree with TRBD1. Per germline, CDR1 MDHEN and CDR2 SYDVKM. The V gene end was trimmed by 6 bases and the J gene end by 4 bases; junction bases not matched to a gene: 3. This CDR3 has 13 residues. The CDR3 here is CASRMGQGYGYTF. In nucleotides, the CDR3 is TGTGCCAGCAGGATGGGACAGGGCTATGGCTACACCTTC.

This clone turned up a few times. The rearrangement joins TRBV5-4 to TRBJ2-1; perhaps TRBD2 as D (6 bases). CDR3 length equals 15 residues. The germline V gene has CDR1 SGHNT and CDR2 YYREEE (reference sequence). V dropped 2 bases and J dropped 4 bases, with 13 bases sitting between them. The CDR3 loop reads CASSLAGVPYNEQFF. CDR3 bases: TGTGCCAGCAGCTTAGCGGGTGTCCCTTACAATGAGCAGTTCTTC.

V usage is TRBV23-1 and J usage is TRBJ2-7, with 16 positions matching TRBD2. TRBV23-1 is placed among ORFs of uncertain function. After removal of 4 bases from V and 5 bases from J, the junction contained 8 bases not matched to a gene. The CDR3 spans 17 residues. In DNA, the CDR3 is TGCGCCAGCAGTCGTCCCGGGACTAGCGGGAGGGAACACGAGCAGTACTTC. Its protein is CASSRPGTSGREHEQYF.

The chain couples TRBV5-1 to TRBJ2-7, with D perhaps TRBD1 (5 bases). The V end lost 0 bases, the J end lost 3 bases, and 10 bases lay between the germline ends. Germline lookup yields CDR1 SGHRS and CDR2 YFSETQ. The CDR3 runs to 14 residues. CDR3 protein: CASSLEQAHYEQYF. The CDR3, as DNA: TGCGCCAGCAGCTTGGAACAGGCACACTACGAGCAGTACTTC. Full variable domain (missing parts from reference TRBV5-1 and TRBJ2-7): KAGVTQTPRYLIKTRGQQVTLSCSPISGHRSVSWYQQTPGQGLQFLFEYFSETQRNKGNFPGRFSGRQFSNSRSEMNVSTLELGDSALYLCASSLEQAHYEQYFGPGTRLTVT.

This chain joins TRBV30 and TRBJ1-3; D unclear. V gave up 1 base and J gave up 0 bases, with 7 bases separating them. The V gene's germline CDR1 is GTSNPN and CDR2 SVGIG (reference sequence). This CDR3 spans 14 amino acids. In DNA, the CDR3 is TGTGCCTGGAGTGCTACTCTCTCTGGAAACACCATATATTTT. It codes for CAWSATLSGNTIYF. Supplemented by reference TRBV30 and TRBJ1-3, the full variable domain reads SQTIHQWPATLVQPVGSPLSLECTVEGTSNPNLYWYRQAAGRGLQLLFYSVGIGQISSEVPQNLSASRPQDRQFILSSKKLLLSDSGFYLCAWSATLSGNTIYFGEGSWLTVV.

The rearrangement links TRBV27 to TRBJ2-3, with 12 bases matching TRBD2. V gave up 1 base and J gave up 5 bases; unmatched junction bases: 25. The CDR3 length is 23 residues. Germline loops: CDR1 MNHEY, CDR2 SMNVEV (reference sequence). CDR3 sequence reads: CASSLYLRASSGTSGSRKDTQYF. The CDR3 region has the DNA TGTGCCAGCAGTTTATACCTCCGAGCCTCCTCCGGGACTAGCGGGTCCCGGAAAGATACGCAGTATTTT.

The J gene is TRBJ1-4, the V gene TRBV11-2; D perhaps matches TRBD1 (6 bases). This CDR3 spans 15 amino acids. The V end lost 5 bases, the J end lost 3 bases, and 13 bases lay between the germline ends. CDR1 and CDR2 from the germline V gene are SGHAT and FQNNGV. DNA for the CDR3: TGTGCCAGCAGCATAAGGGGGGACCCTAATGAAAAACTGTTTTTT. Protein: CASSIRGDPNEKLFF.

The chain links TRBV10-1 to TRBJ2-1; 8 nucleotides align to TRBD1. Germline loops: CDR1 WNHNN, CDR2 SYGVQD (reference sequence). The CDR3 is 15 amino acids. V lost 5 bases, J lost 4 bases, and 7 bases stayed unmatched. DNA of the CDR3: TGCGCCAGCAGTCGACAGGGGAGAGCGTACAATGAGCAGTTCTTC. Its protein is CASSRQGRAYNEQFF.

The chain has TRBV30 and TRBJ2-1; 8 bases agree with TRBD2. The CDR3 consists of 13 residues. Germline-derived CDR1 and CDR2 are GTSNPN and SVGIG (reference sequence). The ends lost 2 bases at V and 6 bases at J; junction bases unmatched: 3. In DNA, the CDR3 is TGTGCCTGGAGTTTTGGGACTAGCAATGAGCAGTTCTTC. Protein: CAWSFGTSNEQFF.

The chain combines TRBV5-1 with TRBJ2-5, with 10 bases fitting TRBD2. The J call is in doubt because the DNA end fits TRBJ2-7 better. The CDR3 is 16 residues long. Germline-derived CDR1 and CDR2 are SGHRS and YFSETQ. The CDR3 DNA sequence: TGCGCCAGCAGCTCTGCTAGCGGGAGCTCCCCGTACGAGCAGTACTTC. It encodes CASSSASGSSPYEQYF.

The genes are TRBV30 and TRBJ1-6; 10 bases align to TRBD1. V lost 4 bases to trimming and J lost 9 bases; unmatched junction nucleotides: 3. The CDR3 has 13 residues. The germline CDR1 and CDR2 sequences are GTSNPN and SVGIG (reference sequence). The CDR3 loop reads CAWTGQGSSPLHF. For the CDR3, the DNA is TGTGCCTGGACGGGACAGGGGTCTTCACCCCTCCACTTT.

This clone was seen once. The V gene is TRBV28, the J gene TRBJ1-1; D is undetermined. The CDR3 runs 14 residues. Looked up from germline, CDR1 is MDHEN and CDR2 is SYDVKM. V was clipped by 2 bases and J by 0 bases, with 7 bases between them. The CDR3 protein is CASSLTALNTEAFF. The DNA for the CDR3 is TGTGCCAGCAGTTTAACCGCGCTGAACACTGAAGCTTTCTTT. The full variable domain, with the rest looked up from reference TRBV28 and TRBJ1-1, is DVKVTQSSRYLVKRTGEKVFLECVQDMDHENMFWYRQDPGLGLRLIYFSYDVKMKEKGDIPEGYSVSREKKERFSLILESASTNQTSMYLCASSLTALNTEAFFGQGTRLTVV.

The chain uses TRBV5-4 and TRBJ2-3; the match to TRBD2 covers 7 bases. The germline V gene has CDR1 SGHNT and CDR2 YYREEE (reference sequence). V shed 2 bases, J shed 0 bases, and the junction held 3 bases outside the gene matches. The CDR3 has 15 residues. Here the CDR3 reads CASSLASGSTDTQYF. CDR3 sequence (DNA): TGTGCCAGCAGCTTAGCTAGCGGTAGCACAGATACGCAGTATTTT.

A word on this clone: At one boundary the junction diverges from the germline segment, which might be a read error. The rearrangement uses TRBV7-9 and TRBJ2-7; D remains unclear. In germline, CDR1 is SEHNR, CDR2 FQNEAQ (reference sequence). The CDR3 is 12 amino acids. The CDR3 DNA follows: TGTGCCAACAGCTTGACGGCCTCCGAGCAGTACTTC. It encodes CANSLTASEQYF.

The chain joins TRBV4-1 to TRBJ1-1; D not certain. The V gene's germline CDR1 is MGHRA and CDR2 YSYEKL. The CDR3 contains 13 residues. V shed 0 bases and J shed 5 bases, with 7 bases lying between them. The CDR3 DNA follows: TGCGCCAGCAGCCAAGATTTGGGGACTGAAGCTTTCTTT. Translating gives CASSQDLGTEAFF.

The chain carries TRBV5-1 and TRBJ1-1, with 7 bases that match TRBD1. Per the germline V gene, CDR1 is SGHRS and CDR2 is YFSETQ. J was trimmed by 3 bases and V by 2 bases; bases with no gene match: 4. The CDR3 length is 14 residues. As DNA, the CDR3 is TGCGCCAGCAGCTTAGCAGGGGGGCACACTGAAGCTTTCTTT. It codes for CASSLAGGHTEAFF.